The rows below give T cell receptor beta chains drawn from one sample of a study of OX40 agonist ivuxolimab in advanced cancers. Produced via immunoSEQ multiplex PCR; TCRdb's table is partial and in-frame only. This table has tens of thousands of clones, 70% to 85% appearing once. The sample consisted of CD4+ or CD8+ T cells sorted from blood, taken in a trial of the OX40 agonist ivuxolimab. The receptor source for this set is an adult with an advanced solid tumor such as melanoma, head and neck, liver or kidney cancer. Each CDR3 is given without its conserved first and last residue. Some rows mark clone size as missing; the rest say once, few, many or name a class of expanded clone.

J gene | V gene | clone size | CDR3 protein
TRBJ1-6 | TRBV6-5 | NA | ASRSGGAGNSPLH
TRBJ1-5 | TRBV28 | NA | ASSFGGANQPQH
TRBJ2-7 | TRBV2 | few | ASTYRLAGSYEQY
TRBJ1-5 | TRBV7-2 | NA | ASSLASGAGQPQH
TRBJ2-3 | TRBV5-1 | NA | ASKGQGEYWQY
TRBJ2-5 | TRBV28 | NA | ASSPPAVETQY
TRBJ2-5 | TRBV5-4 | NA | ASSLGRGVRETQY
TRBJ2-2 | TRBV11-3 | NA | ASNGTANTGELF
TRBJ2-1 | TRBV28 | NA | ASSLRAGGFSYEQF
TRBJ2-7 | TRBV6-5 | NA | ASSYESVGTPYEQY
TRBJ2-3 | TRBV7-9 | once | ASSLLGLTGPTDTQY
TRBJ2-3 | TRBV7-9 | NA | ASSSGGWADTQY
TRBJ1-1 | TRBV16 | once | ASSQFWGSGAEAF
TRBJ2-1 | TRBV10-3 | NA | ATLNPGQGIGEQF
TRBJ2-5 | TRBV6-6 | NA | ASSYGTSEETQY
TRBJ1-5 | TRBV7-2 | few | ASSLGQGKGQPQH
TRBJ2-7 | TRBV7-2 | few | ASSRGYEQY
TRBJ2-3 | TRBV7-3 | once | ASSQRTSGSIDTQY
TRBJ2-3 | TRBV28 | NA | ASSQTGGDTQY
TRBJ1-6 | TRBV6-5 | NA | ASTQGIHNSPLH
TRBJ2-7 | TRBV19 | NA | ASSIGTGAGYEQY
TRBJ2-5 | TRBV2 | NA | ASSDRGRLAGGQETQY
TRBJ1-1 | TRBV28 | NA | ASSPSDRGGWNTEAF
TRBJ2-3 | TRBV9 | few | ASSVAGDTQY
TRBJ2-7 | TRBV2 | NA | ASSLRGGVHEQY
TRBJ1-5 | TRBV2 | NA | ASSELDRNQPQH
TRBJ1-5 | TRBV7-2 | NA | ASSLGGEQPQH
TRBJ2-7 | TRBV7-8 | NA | ASSSGLAGDGYEQY